This record concerns one TCR beta chain sequence. Symptom resolution, clearance, or two negative PCRs marked donors in Cohort 3 as recovered. In the original analysis: Amplification of reference gene primers was used by the study to estimate nucleated cell counts. Assay: immunoSEQ multiplex PCR; the TCRdb copy retains only in-frame clones and omits some. The V and J calls and clone size come from that table; D and trimming were worked out from the DNA. The repertoire holds about 370,000 clones, with 89% as singletons. This sample is drawn from a study of blood T cell repertoires in COVID-19. The sequence derives from a woman in her 30s who had recovered from COVID-19. The sample taken for sequencing was PBMCs or T cells enriched from blood (not recorded which).

This CDR3 reads CSVVRTGGTEAFF. The DNA of the CDR3 is TGCAGCGTTGTGCGGACAGGGGGCACTGAAGCTTTCTTT. The chain employs TRBV29-1 and TRBJ1-1; 10 positions agree with TRBD1. Germline V gene sequence: CDR1 SQVTM, CDR2 ANQGSEA. V lost 4 bases, J lost 4 bases, and 3 bases stayed unmatched. CDR3 length: 13 amino acids.